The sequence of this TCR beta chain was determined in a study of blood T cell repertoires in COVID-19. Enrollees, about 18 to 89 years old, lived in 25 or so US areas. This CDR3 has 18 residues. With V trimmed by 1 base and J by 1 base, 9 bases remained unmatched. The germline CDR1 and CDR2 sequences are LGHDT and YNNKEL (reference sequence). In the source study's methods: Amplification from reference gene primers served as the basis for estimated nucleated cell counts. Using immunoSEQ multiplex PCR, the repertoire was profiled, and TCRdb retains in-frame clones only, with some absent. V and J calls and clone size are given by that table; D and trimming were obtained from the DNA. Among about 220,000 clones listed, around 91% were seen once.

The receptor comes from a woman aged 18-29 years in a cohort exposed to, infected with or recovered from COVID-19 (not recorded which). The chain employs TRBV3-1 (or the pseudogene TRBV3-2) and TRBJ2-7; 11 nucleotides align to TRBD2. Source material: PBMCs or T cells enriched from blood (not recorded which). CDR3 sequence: CASSQVSPTSGASYEQYF. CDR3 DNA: TGTGCCAGCAGCCAAGTGTCCCCGACTAGCGGGGCATCCTACGAGCAGTACTTC.